The 6 T cell receptor beta chains below were found in one sample sequenced in a study of T-cell reconstitution after alpha-beta-depleted transplantation in children. Preparation of the TCRbeta library used unique molecular identifiers. TCRdb reanalysed the PCR reads using MiXCR and keeps one entry per CDR3 protein. The table includes tens of thousands of distinct CDR3 sequences, around 16% detected once. Sequencing was performed on PBMCs, mostly from graft donor cells, taken 180 days after TCRalphabeta/CD19-depleted stem cell transplant. The origin of the receptors is a male patient aged 2 to 10 who had a stem cell transplant for acute lymphoblastic leukemia, so the T cells may come from the graft donor.

This clonotype was recorded a few times. The gene calls are TRBV5-6 and TRBJ2-5, with TRBD1 matching 7 bases. CDR3 size: 13 residues. Trimming at V came to 4 bases and at J to 3 bases, leaving 3 bases not matched to a gene. CDR1 SGHDT and CDR2 YYEEEE come from the germline V gene. The DNA of the CDR3 is TGTGCCAGCAGCGCAGACAGGGAAGAGACCCAGTACTTC. Amino acid sequence: CASSADREETQYF. The complete variable domain, with remaining parts taken from reference TRBV5-6 and TRBJ2-5, reads DAGVTQSPTHLIKTRGQQVTLRCSPKSGHDTVSWYQQALGQGPQFIFQYYEEEERQRGNFPDRFSGHQFPNYSSELNVNALLLGDSALYLCASSADREETQYFGPGTRLLVL.

This clonotype was detected only a few times. As DNA, the CDR3 is TGTGCCATCAGTGACCCAACCCTAGCGGGGGGAGAGAACACCGGGGAGCTGTTTTTT. Its protein product is CAISDPTLAGGENTGELFF. The chain uses TRBV10-3 and TRBJ2-2; 11 nucleotides agree with TRBD2. The germline V gene encodes CDR1 ENHRY and CDR2 SYGVKD. The length of the CDR3 is 19 residues. Trimming took 3 bases from V and 1 from J; bases not matched to a gene: 10.

This clonotype showed up just a few times. This rearrangement joins TRBV20-1 to TRBJ2-1, with 9 bases matching TRBD2. This CDR3 region has 15 residues. The V segment lost 3 bases and the J segment 1 base; nucleotides outside the gene matches: 4. Germline CDR1 is DFQATT and CDR2 is SNEGSKA (reference sequence). The CDR3 sequence is CSASPLAGSYNEQFF. CDR3 coding DNA: TGCAGTGCTAGCCCCCTAGCGGGGTCCTACAATGAGCAGTTCTTC.

This clonotype has a handful of counts. The CDR3 spells CASSLVGAGEADTQYF. In DNA, the CDR3 is TGTGCCAGCAGCTTAGTTGGGGCAGGAGAAGCAGATACGCAGTATTTT. The genes are TRBV7-6 and TRBJ2-3; the D gene is possibly TRBD1 (5 bases). Trimming left V 1 base short and J 4 bases short, with 15 bases between. The CDR3 sequence is 16 residues long. CDR1 is SGHVS and CDR2 is FNYEAQ in the germline V gene.

This clonotype showed up just a few times. This rearrangement joins TRBV6-5 to TRBJ2-3, with 9 bases lining up with TRBD2. Germline assignment: CDR1 MNHEY and CDR2 SVGAGI. This CDR3 spans 15 amino acids. V trimming: 2 bases; J trimming: 6 bases; junction bases outside the gene matches: 6. As DNA, the CDR3 is TGTGCCAGCAGTTACGCGGGGGGGCCGACCGATACGCAGTATTTT. Its translation: CASSYAGGPTDTQYF.

This clonotype was seen at least ten times. The chain is built from TRBV6-2 or TRBV6-3 and TRBJ1-1; 7 nucleotides match TRBD1. This CDR3 has 14 residues. Germline lookup yields CDR1 MNHEY and CDR2 SVGEGT. V was pared by 5 bases and J by 5 bases, with 8 bases of the junction left unmatched. The CDR3 DNA follows: TGTGCCAGCAGTCGTCCAGGGGGATGGACTGAAGCTTTCTTT. Its translation is CASSRPGGWTEAFF.